Presented here are 5 T cell receptor beta chains from one specimen sequenced in a study of breast tumors, draining lymph nodes, adjacent tissues. Samples came from axillary lymph nodes draining the breast cancer. TCRdb fed the multiplex PCR reads into MiXCR, producing one record per CDR3 protein. The data contain about 140,000 distinct CDR3 sequences, around a third of them singletons. Sequenced sample: axillary lymph node tissue. These receptors were collected from a female donor with breast cancer. Some clones in this sample may be carry-over from other donors' samples.

There are many counts of this clonotype. A much larger clone differs from this one at a single base, so this may be a read error. This chain connects TRBV20-1 to TRBJ2-5, with 7 bases lining up with TRBD2. CDR3 size: 16 residues. The V segment lost 0 bases and the J segment 1 base; nucleotides outside the gene matches: 8. The germline gives CDR1 DFQATT, CDR2 SNEGSKA (reference sequence). CDR3 nucleotide sequence: TGCAGTGCTAGAGATTCCAGCGGGAAAGCCCAAGAGACCCAGTACTTC. Encoded protein: CSARDSSGKAQETQYF.

V and J are TRBV29-1 and TRBJ2-3; D possibly corresponds to TRBD1 (6 bases). This CDR3 region has 14 residues. The V end lost 6 bases, the J end lost 6 bases, and 19 bases lay between the germline ends. Germline V gives CDR1 SQVTM, CDR2 ANQGSEA. This chain's CDR3 is CSVHSYQTGDTQYF. Here the CDR3 DNA reads TGCAGCGTCCACAGCTACCAAACAGGGGATACGCAGTATTTT.

This clonotype has at least ten counts. This sequence joins TRBV5-6 and TRBJ2-3; no clear D. The germline gives CDR1 SGHDT, CDR2 YYEEEE. Trimming shortened V by 2 bases and J by 2 bases, and 12 bases separated the two germline ends. The CDR3 is 15 amino acids. The CDR3: CASSLGRRVTDTQYF. CDR3 DNA sequence: TGTGCCAGCAGCTTAGGCAGGAGAGTCACAGATACGCAGTATTTT.

This clonotype was observed many times. The V gene is TRBV7-9, the J gene TRBJ1-2, with 9 bases aligning to TRBD1. CDR3 size: 13 residues. Germline CDR1 and CDR2: SEHNR and FQNEAQ (reference sequence). The ends lost 10 bases at V and 6 bases at J; junction bases unmatched: 9. The CDR3 region is CANSPGQGHGYTF. The CDR3 DNA sequence: TGTGCCAACTCCCCGGGACAGGGCCATGGCTACACCTTC. The full variable domain, completed using reference TRBV7-9 and TRBJ1-2, is DTGVSQNPRHKITKRGQNVTFRCDPISEHNRLYWYRQTLGQGPEFLTYFQNEAQLEKSRLLSDRFSAERPKGSFSTLEIQRTEQGDSAMYLCANSPGQGHGYTFGSGTRLTVV.

The chain recombines TRBV19 with TRBJ2-7; 13 bases align to TRBD2. Germline loops: CDR1 LNHDA, CDR2 SQIVND (reference sequence). This CDR3 has 13 residues. CDR3 DNA sequence: TGTGTGCCGGGACTAGCGGGGCCCTACGAGCAGTACTTC. Encoded protein: CVPGLAGPYEQYF.